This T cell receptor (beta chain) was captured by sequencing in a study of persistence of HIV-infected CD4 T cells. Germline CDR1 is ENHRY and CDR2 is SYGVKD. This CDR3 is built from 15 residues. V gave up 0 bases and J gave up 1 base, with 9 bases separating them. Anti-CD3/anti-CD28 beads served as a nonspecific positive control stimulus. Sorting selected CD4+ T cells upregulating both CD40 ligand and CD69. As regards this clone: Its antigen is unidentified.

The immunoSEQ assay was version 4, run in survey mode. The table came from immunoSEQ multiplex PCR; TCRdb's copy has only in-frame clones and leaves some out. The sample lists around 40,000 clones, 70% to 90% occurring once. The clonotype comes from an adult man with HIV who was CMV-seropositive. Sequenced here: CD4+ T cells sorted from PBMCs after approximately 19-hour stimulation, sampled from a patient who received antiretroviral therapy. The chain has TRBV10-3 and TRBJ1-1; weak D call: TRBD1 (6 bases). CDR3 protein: CAISESDSSNTEAFF. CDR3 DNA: TGTGCCATCAGTGAGTCGGACAGCTCGAACACTGAAGCTTTCTTT.